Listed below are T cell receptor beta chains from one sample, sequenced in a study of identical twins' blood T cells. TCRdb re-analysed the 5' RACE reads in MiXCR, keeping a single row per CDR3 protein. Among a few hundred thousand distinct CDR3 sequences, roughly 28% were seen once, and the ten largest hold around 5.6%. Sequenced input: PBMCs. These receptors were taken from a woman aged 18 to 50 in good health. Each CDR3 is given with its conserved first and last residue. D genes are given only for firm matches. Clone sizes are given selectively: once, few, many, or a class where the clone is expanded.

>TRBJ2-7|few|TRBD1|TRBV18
TGTGCCAGCTCACCCTCGGGACAGGCATCCGAGCAGTACTTC
CASSPSGQASEQYF
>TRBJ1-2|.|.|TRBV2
TGTGCCAGCAGTGATGTAACCGCCGGTTATGGCTACACCTTC
CASSDVTAGYGYTF
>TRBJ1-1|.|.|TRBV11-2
TGTGCCAGCAGCCCATCCCCTAGACTTAGCACTGAAGCTTTCTTT
CASSPSPRLSTEAFF
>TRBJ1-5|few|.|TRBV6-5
TGTGCCAGCAGATCCTTCAGGGCGTCCACCGTTAGCAATCAGCCCCAGCATTTT
CASRSFRASTVSNQPQHF
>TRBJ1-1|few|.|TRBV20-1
TGCAGTGCTCTACAGGGCAGCACTGAAGCTTTCTTT
CSALQGSTEAFF
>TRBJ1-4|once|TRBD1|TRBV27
TGTGCCAGCAAGCGTGGGACAGTTAATGAAAAACTGTTTTTT
CASKRGTVNEKLFF
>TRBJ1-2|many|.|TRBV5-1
TGCGCCAGCAGCTTGGACGGAGGAGTTGGCTACACCTTC
CASSLDGGVGYTF
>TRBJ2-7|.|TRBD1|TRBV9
TGTGCCAGCAGCGTCAGCGACAGGGTGTACGAGCAGTACTTC
CASSVSDRVYEQYF
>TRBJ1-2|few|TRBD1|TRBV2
TGTGCCAGCCTCCGGGACAGGCAAGCTAACTATGGCTACACCTTC
CASLRDRQANYGYTF
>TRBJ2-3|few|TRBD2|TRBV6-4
TGTGCCAGCAGTGAGACTAGCGAGAGCACAGATACGCAGTATTTT
CASSETSESTDTQYF
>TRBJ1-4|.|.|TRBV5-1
TGCGCCAGCAGGCTTCATGAAAAACTGTTTTTT
CASRLHEKLFF
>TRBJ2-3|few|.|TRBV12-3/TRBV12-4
TGTGCCAGCAGTTTAGAACTAGCCGCAGATACGCAGTATTTT
CASSLELAADTQYF
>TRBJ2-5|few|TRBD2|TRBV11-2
TGTGCCAGCAGCAAACTAGCGGGAGAAATGGAGACCCAGTACTTC
CASSKLAGEMETQYF
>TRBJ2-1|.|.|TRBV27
TGTGCCAGCAGTTCCTGCGGGGTCTTC
CASSSCGVF
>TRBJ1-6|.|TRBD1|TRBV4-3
TGCGCCAGCAGCCAAGACGGACAGGGTAATTCACCCCTCCACTTT
CASSQDGQGNSPLHF
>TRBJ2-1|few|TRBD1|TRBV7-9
TGTGCCAGCAGTTTAGCAGGGGGTCGCAATGAGCAGTTCTTC
CASSLAGGRNEQFF
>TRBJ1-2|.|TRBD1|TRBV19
TGTGCCAGTAGTAAGAGGGACAGGGTACAAAATCCCTATGGCTACACCTTC
CASSKRDRVQNPYGYTF
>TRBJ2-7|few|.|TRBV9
TGTGCCAGCAGCGTAGGTCCCAGGGGTTTTTACGAGCAGTACTTC
CASSVGPRGFYEQYF
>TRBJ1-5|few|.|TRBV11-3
TGTGCCAGCAGCTTAGTTGAGGGTCAGCCCCAGCATTTT
CASSLVEGQPQHF
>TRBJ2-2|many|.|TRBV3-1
TGTGCCAGCAGCCAAGCGTTTTCCGGGGAGCTGTTTTTT
CASSQAFSGELFF
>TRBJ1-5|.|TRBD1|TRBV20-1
TGCAGTGCCAACCGGGACAGATTGAATCAGCCCCAGCATTTT
CSANRDRLNQPQHF
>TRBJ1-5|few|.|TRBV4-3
TGCGCCAGCAGCCAAGATTCGCGCAATCAGCCCCAGCATTTT
CASSQDSRNQPQHF
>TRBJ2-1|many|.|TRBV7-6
TGTGCCAGCAGCTTAGGCAGGAATGAGCAGTTCTTC
CASSLGRNEQFF
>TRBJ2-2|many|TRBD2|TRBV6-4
TGTGCCAGCAGTGCTCTAGCGGATAACACCGGGGAGCTGTTTTTT
CASSALADNTGELFF
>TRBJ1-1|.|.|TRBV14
TGTGCCAGCAGCAAAAGTGGGTTCACTGAAGCTTTCTTT
CASSKSGFTEAFF
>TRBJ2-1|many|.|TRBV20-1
TGCAGTGCTTGTCCGGGATCCTACAATGAGCAGTTCTTC
CSACPGSYNEQFF
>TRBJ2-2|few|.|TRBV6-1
TGTGCCAGCAAGGACTGGGGCGGCACCGGGGAGCTGTTTTTT
CASKDWGGTGELFF
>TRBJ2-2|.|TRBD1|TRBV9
TGTGCCAGCAGCGTAGGGACAGGGCCCAGCGGGGAGCTGTTTTTT
CASSVGTGPSGELFF
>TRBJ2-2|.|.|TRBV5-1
TGCGCCAGCAGCTTGAATGGGGGGCACACCGGGGAGCTGTTTTTT
CASSLNGGHTGELFF
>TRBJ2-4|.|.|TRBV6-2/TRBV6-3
TGTGCCAGCAGTCCTAGGGCGGGCATTCAGTACTTC
CASSPRAGIQYF
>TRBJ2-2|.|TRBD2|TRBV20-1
TGCAGTGCTAGAAAGGGCTTCAGCGGGGTTAACACCGGGGAGCTGTTTTTT
CSARKGFSGVNTGELFF
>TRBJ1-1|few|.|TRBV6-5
TGTGCCAGCATCCAAATATCCCTTCTGAGCTGGGGTGAAGCTTTCTTT
CASIQISLLSWGEAFF
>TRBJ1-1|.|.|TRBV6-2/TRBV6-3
TGTGCCAGCACCCAACGACGGGATGAAGCTTTCTTT
CASTQRRDEAFF
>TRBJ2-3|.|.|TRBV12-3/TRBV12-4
TGTGCCAGCAGTTTAGAGCGTACGCAGTATTTT
CASSLERTQYF
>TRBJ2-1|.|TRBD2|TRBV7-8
TGTGCCAGCAGCGCGACTAGCGGGACTTCCTACAATGAGCAGTTCTTC
CASSATSGTSYNEQFF
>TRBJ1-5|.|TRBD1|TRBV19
TGTGCCAGTACCCAAACGGGGACAGGGGGAGGTCAGCCCCAGCATTTT
CASTQTGTGGGQPQHF
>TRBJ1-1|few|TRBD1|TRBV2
TGTGCCAGCAGCCCCGACAGGGGGAATGAAGCTTTCTTT
CASSPDRGNEAFF
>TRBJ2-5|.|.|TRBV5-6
TGTGCCAGCAGCCAGACTAGGACAGTCCAAGAGACCCAGTACTTC
CASSQTRTVQETQYF
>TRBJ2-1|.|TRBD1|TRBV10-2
TGCGCCAGCAGTGTCAGGGGGCCGAGCTCCTACAATGAGCAGTTCTTC
CASSVRGPSSYNEQFF
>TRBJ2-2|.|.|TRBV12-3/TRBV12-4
TGTGCCAGCAGTTTAGTGTCGTACTCTCCCAAAAAGGGCACCGAGGGGCTGTTTTTT
CASSLVSYSPKKGTEGLFF
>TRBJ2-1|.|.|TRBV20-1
TGCAGTGCTCCCCGATGGAATGAGCAGTTCTTC
CSAPRWNEQFF
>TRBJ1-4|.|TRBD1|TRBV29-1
TGCAGCGTGGGACAGTTGGAAAAACTGTTTTTT
CSVGQLEKLFF
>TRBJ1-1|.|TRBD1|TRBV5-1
TGCGCCAGCAGCTCCCCCGGGACAGGGATCGGGCGCACTGAAGCTTTCTTT
CASSSPGTGIGRTEAFF
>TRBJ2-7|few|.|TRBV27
TGTGCCAGCAGCGGTACTAGGGCCTACGAGCAGTACTTC
CASSGTRAYEQYF
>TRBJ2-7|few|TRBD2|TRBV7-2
TGTGCCAGCAGCTTAAGAGCGGCTAGCGGGAAATACGAGCAGTACTTC
CASSLRAASGKYEQYF
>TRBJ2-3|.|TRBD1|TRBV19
TGTGCCACTAACAGGGGGTACCCCACAGATACGCAGTATTTT
CATNRGYPTDTQYF
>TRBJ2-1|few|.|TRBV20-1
TGCAGTGCTAGTTACGCCGGGAGAGGACACAATGAGCAGTTCTTC
CSASYAGRGHNEQFF
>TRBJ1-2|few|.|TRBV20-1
TGCAGTGCTAGAGTGAGGGGTCATGGCTACACCTTC
CSARVRGHGYTF
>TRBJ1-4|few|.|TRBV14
TGTGCCAGCAGCCAAGAGGGACACCCTAATGAAAAACTGTTTTTT
CASSQEGHPNEKLFF
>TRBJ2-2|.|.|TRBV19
TGTGCCAGTACAAGACAAAGCACCGGGGAGCTGTTTTTT
CASTRQSTGELFF
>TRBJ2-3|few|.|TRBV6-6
TGTGCCAGCTTTACTGGACGGGTACGAGATACGCAGTATTTT
CASFTGRVRDTQYF
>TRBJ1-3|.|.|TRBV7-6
TGTGCCAGCGGGGCGGGGGTCTCTGGAAACACCATATATTTT
CASGAGVSGNTIYF
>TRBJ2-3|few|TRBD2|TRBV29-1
TGCAGCGTTGAGCAAACTAGCGGGAGGGGTGGCACAGATACGCAGTATTTT
CSVEQTSGRGGTDTQYF
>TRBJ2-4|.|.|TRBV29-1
TGCAGCGTTAGGTTGGACATTCAGTACTTC
CSVRLDIQYF
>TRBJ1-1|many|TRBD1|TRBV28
TGTGCCAGCAGCCTACGGGACAGGGGATTGGGAACTGAAGCTTTCTTT
CASSLRDRGLGTEAFF
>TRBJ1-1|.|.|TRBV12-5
TGTGCTAGTGGTGCACAGGGGAACACTGAAGCTTTCTTT
CASGAQGNTEAFF